The 29 T cell receptor beta chains given below trace back to one sample, sequenced in a study of blood T cell repertoires in COVID-19. Sequencing was performed with immunoSEQ multiplex PCR; in TCRdb, only in-frame clones are kept and a portion is missing. The table includes under 200,000 clones, about 89% detected once. The source material was peripheral blood. These receptors all come from a man aged 40-55 years with active or convalescent COVID-19.

This clone was seen a handful of times. The chain is built from TRBV10-3 and TRBJ2-7; 13 bases map to TRBD2. This CDR3 is built from 15 residues. With 2 bases clipped from V and 7 bases from J, the junction kept 5 bases outside the gene matches. Germline CDR1 and CDR2: ENHRY and SYGVKD. CDR3 sequence reads: CAISEGTSGAGEQYF. The CDR3 DNA reads TGTGCCATCAGTGAGGGGACTAGCGGGGCGGGGGAGCAGTACTTC.

The rearrangement uses TRBV30 and TRBJ2-7; D call uncertain. CDR1 GTSNPN and CDR2 SVGIG come from the germline V gene (reference sequence). This CDR3 is built from 12 residues. The germline V and J ends were trimmed by 3 bases and 6 bases, with 12 bases remaining between them. In DNA, the CDR3 is TGTGCCTGGAGCGACGGCGACTTCGAGCAGTACTTC. It yields the protein CAWSDGDFEQYF.

The gene calls are TRBV7-8 and TRBJ1-1; 9 nucleotides line up with TRBD1. V shed 3 bases and J 9 bases; nucleotides not matched to a gene: 23. CDR1 and CDR2 (germline): SGHVS, FQNEAQ. This CDR3 contains 19 residues. The DNA of the CDR3 is TGTGCCAGCAGCTTCAACCCTCGGGACAGGGCCATTCATTCCAATAAAGCTTTCTTT. Translated: CASSFNPRDRAIHSNKAFF. The full variable domain, with the rest looked up from reference TRBV7-8 and TRBJ1-1, is GAGVSQSPRYKVAKRGQDVALRCDPISGHVSLFWYQQALGQGPEFLTYFQNEAQLDKSGLPSDRFFAERPEGSVSTLKIQRTQQEDSAVYLCASSFNPRDRAIHSNKAFFGQGTRLTVV.

The chain has TRBV18 and TRBJ2-3; no definite D call. Germline V gives CDR1 KGHSH, CDR2 LQKENI. V was cut by 4 bases and J by 1 base, with 12 bases left in between. This CDR3 has 15 amino acids. CDR3 protein: CASSRRTGGTDTQYF. The CDR3 nucleotides are TGTGCCAGCTCACGGAGAACCGGTGGCACAGATACGCAGTATTTT.

V and J are TRBV20-1 and TRBJ1-1, with D possibly being TRBD1 (6 bases). Trimming pared 1 base from V and 11 bases from J, leaving 8 bases between. This CDR3 is built from 10 residues. Germline CDR1 reads DFQATT; CDR2 reads SNEGSKA (reference sequence). The CDR3 coding sequence is TGCAGTGCTAGAGCAGGGGCGGCTTTCTTT. Translation: CSARAGAAFF.

The V and J genes are TRBV5-5 and TRBJ2-1; the D gene is possibly TRBD2 (7 bases). CDR1 and CDR2 (germline): SGHKS, YYEKEE (reference sequence). Trimming pared 4 bases from V and 0 bases from J, leaving 23 bases between. This CDR3 region has 19 residues. As DNA, the CDR3 is TGTGCCAGCAGCCCCCAGCGCGGGGGCCCTCTAAGCTCCTACAATGAGCAGTTCTTC. This codes for CASSPQRGGPLSSYNEQFF. Full variable domain (rest looked up from reference TRBV5-5 and TRBJ2-1): DAGVTQSPTHLIKTRGQQVTLRCSPISGHKSVSWYQQVLGQGPQFIFQYYEKEERGRGNFPDRFSARQFPNYSSELNVNALLLGDSALYLCASSPQRGGPLSSYNEQFFGPGTRLTVL.

The J gene is TRBJ2-5, the V gene TRBV5-1; no clear D. Trimming removed 1 base at V and 1 base at J, with 14 bases between. Germline V gives CDR1 SGHRS, CDR2 YFSETQ. There are 16 residues in the CDR3. The CDR3 bases are TGCGCCAGCAGCTTGAACCCAGGAAGATCCCAAGAGACCCAGTACTTC. This translates into CASSLNPGRSQETQYF.

The CDR3 sequence is CASSLEGASPWDEQYF. CDR3 coding DNA: TGCGCCAGCAGCTTGGAAGGGGCATCCCCCTGGGACGAGCAGTACTTC. V is TRBV5-1 and J is TRBJ2-7, with a possible D match to TRBD1 (5 bases). The CDR3 is made up of 16 amino acids. Trimming removed 0 bases from V and 5 bases from J, with 18 bases in between. The V gene's germline CDR1 is SGHRS and CDR2 YFSETQ. The entire variable domain, with the rest obtained from reference TRBV5-1 and TRBJ2-7, is as follows: KAGVTQTPRYLIKTRGQQVTLSCSPISGHRSVSWYQQTPGQGLQFLFEYFSETQRNKGNFPGRFSGRQFSNSRSEMNVSTLELGDSALYLCASSLEGASPWDEQYFGPGTRLTVT.

The chain is built from TRBV7-3 and TRBJ1-3; possible D gene TRBD1, 6 bases. This CDR3 has 15 amino acids. The germline V and J ends were trimmed by 5 bases and 2 bases, with 13 bases remaining between them. Germline CDR1 reads SGHTA; CDR2 reads FQGTGA. The CDR3 DNA is TGTGCCAGCAGCGGTACAGGGAACACTGGAAACACCATATATTTT. Translating gives CASSGTGNTGNTIYF.

This chain uses TRBV7-2 with TRBJ2-7; D is unresolved. The CDR3 consists of 11 residues. CDR1 SGHTA and CDR2 FQGNSA come from the germline V gene. Between the trimmed V and J ends, which lost 5 bases and 0 bases, there was a span of 2 bases. The CDR3 nucleotides are TGTGCCAGCAGCCTCTCCTACGAGCAGTACTTC. This gives the protein CASSLSYEQYF.

The chain employs TRBV5-6 and TRBJ1-2, with 8 bases lining up with TRBD1. The CDR3 totals 14 residues. CDR1 is SGHDT and CDR2 is YYEEEE in the germline V gene. V dropped 0 bases and J dropped 5; count of bases not matched to a gene: 3. Here the CDR3 reads CASSLDRGLYGYTF. Written as DNA, the CDR3 is TGTGCCAGCAGCTTGGACAGGGGGTTATATGGCTACACCTTC.

The CDR3 region has the DNA TGTGCCAGCACCCCAGAGGGCAGGTGGAACTATGGCTACACCTTC. Protein sequence: CASTPEGRWNYGYTF. The chain recombines TRBV2 with TRBJ1-2, with D uncertain. CDR1 and CDR2 from the germline V gene are SNHLY and FYNNEI. V shed 7 bases and J shed 2 bases, with 17 bases lying between them. CDR3 length: 15 residues. Based on the CDR3 plus reference TRBV2 and TRBJ1-2, the full variable domain is EPEVTQTPSHQVTQMGQEVILRCVPISNHLYFYWYRQILGQKVEFLVSFYNNEISEKSEIFDDQFSVERPDGSNFTLKIRSTKLEDSAMYFCASTPEGRWNYGYTFGSGTRLTVV.

The CDR3 here is CASRLSRGRNTEAFF. The CDR3 region has the DNA TGCGCCAGCAGACTGAGCAGGGGGCGGAACACTGAAGCTTTCTTT. V and J are TRBV10-2 and TRBJ1-1, with 8 bases identical to TRBD1. The junction had 7 bases not matched to a gene; V was cut back by 6 bases and J by 1 base. Germline V gene lookup returns CDR1 WSHSY and CDR2 SAAADI. The CDR3 is 15 amino acids.

The V gene is TRBV2, the J gene TRBJ1-4, with 9 bases fitting TRBD1. The trim removed 6 bases at V and 8 bases at J, leaving 13 bases unmatched. Germline-derived CDR1 and CDR2 are SNHLY and FYNNEI. The CDR3 has 16 amino acids. The CDR3 protein is CASRNTFGQGNEKLFF. Written as DNA, the CDR3 is TGTGCCAGCAGAAATACCTTCGGACAGGGGAACGAAAAACTGTTTTTT.

The V gene is TRBV4-2, the J gene TRBJ1-1, with 9 nucleotides matching TRBD1. Germline values: CDR1 LGHNA, CDR2 YNFKEQ. The CDR3 has 14 residues. V lost 7 bases, J lost 6 bases, and 9 bases stayed unmatched. The chain's CDR3 is CASNEPGQGSEAFF. DNA for the CDR3: TGTGCCAGCAACGAACCGGGACAGGGTTCTGAAGCTTTCTTT.

The rearrangement links TRBV19 to TRBJ1-6, with D possibly TRBD1 on 6 matching bases. The V gene lost 6 bases and the J gene lost 7 bases, with 16 bases spanning the gap. The CDR3 contains 15 residues. Germline lookup yields CDR1 LNHDA and CDR2 SQIVND (reference sequence). The CDR3 DNA reads as TGTGCCAGTAGCCTAATTGGACAGCAGAATTCACCCCTCCACTTT. Its protein product is CASSLIGQQNSPLHF.

V and J are TRBV27 and TRBJ2-1, with 13 nucleotides matching TRBD2. Germline values: CDR1 MNHEY, CDR2 SMNVEV (reference sequence). V lost 5 bases and J lost 0; bases outside the gene matches: 10. The CDR3 runs to 19 residues. The CDR3 DNA follows: TGTGCCAGCAGTCCCCATCGGACTAGCGGGGGTAGCTCCTACAATGAGCAGTTCTTC. Its translation: CASSPHRTSGGSSYNEQFF.

In this sample, this clone turned up a few times. V and J are TRBV9 and TRBJ2-5, with TRBD1 identical over 9 bases. Germline-derived CDR1 and CDR2 are SGDLS and YYNGEE. V lost 4 bases, J lost 3 bases, and 7 bases stayed unmatched. CDR3 size: 15 residues. CDR3 nucleotides: TGTGCCAGCAGCCAACAAGGGACAGGGAAAGAGACCCAGTACTTC. Its translation is CASSQQGTGKETQYF.

J is TRBJ1-2 and V is TRBV19; 9 nucleotides line up with TRBD1. The trim removed 7 bases at V and 2 bases at J, leaving 5 bases unmatched. Germline CDR1 is LNHDA and CDR2 is SQIVND (reference sequence). The CDR3 extends over 14 amino acids. The CDR3 DNA is TGTGCCAGTACGGGACAGGGAGAAAACTATGGCTACACCTTC. Translation: CASTGQGENYGYTF.

The rearrangement uses TRBV4-1 and TRBJ2-1; a possible D gene is TRBD2 (7 bases). The CDR3 has 16 residues. V lost 0 bases to trimming and J lost 5 bases, with 14 bases between them. Germline V lookup: CDR1 MGHRA, CDR2 YSYEKL. CDR3: CASSQDKGGANNEQFF. CDR3 coding DNA: TGCGCCAGCAGCCAAGATAAGGGGGGGGCGAACAATGAGCAGTTCTTC.

This clone was observed a handful of times. The chain links TRBV5-1 to TRBJ2-7; D is possibly TRBD1 (5 bases). Looked up from germline, CDR1 is SGHRS and CDR2 is YFSETQ. The V gene lost 4 bases and the J gene lost 2 bases, with 13 bases spanning the gap. The CDR3 contains 14 residues. CDR3 coding DNA: TGCGCCAGCAGCCTACAGGACAATACCTACGAGCAGTACTTC. Translation: CASSLQDNTYEQYF. The entire variable domain, with the rest obtained from reference TRBV5-1 and TRBJ2-7, is as follows: KAGVTQTPRYLIKTRGQQVTLSCSPISGHRSVSWYQQTPGQGLQFLFEYFSETQRNKGNFPGRFSGRQFSNSRSEMNVSTLELGDSALYLCASSLQDNTYEQYFGPGTRLTVT.

This rearrangement joins TRBV21-1 to TRBJ2-2; whether TRBD1, the table's D call, matches the DNA was not checked. TRBV21-1 is assigned pseudogene status. This CDR3 is 15 amino acids long. The CDR3 sequence is CASSKEDRKTGELFF. CDR3 nucleotide sequence: TGTGCCAGCAGCAAAGAAGACAGGAAGACCGGGGAGCTGTTTTTT.

V and J are TRBV5-8 and TRBJ2-1, with 8 bases identical to TRBD2. J lost 8 bases, V lost 0 bases, and 13 bases had no gene match. The CDR3 loop spans 17 amino acids. Germline V gene lookup returns CDR1 SGHTS and CDR2 YDEGEE. CDR3 in DNA: TGTGCCAGCAGCTTGGCCACGAGCGGGGGAGTTTTACATGAGCAGTTCTTC. Protein: CASSLATSGGVLHEQFF.

The V and J genes are TRBV18 and TRBJ1-2, with 8 bases fitting TRBD1. There are 13 residues in the CDR3. Germline lookup yields CDR1 KGHSH and CDR2 LQKENI. With V trimmed by 6 bases and J by 4 bases, 4 bases remained unmatched. CDR3 sequence (DNA): TGTGCCAGCTCTCCCGACAGGGGCTATGGCTACACCTTC. Translated: CASSPDRGYGYTF.

The rearrangement links TRBV28 to TRBJ1-2, with D possibly matching TRBD1 (6 bases). The germline CDR1 and CDR2 sequences are MDHEN and SYDVKM. The CDR3 consists of 17 residues. V was shortened by 2 bases and J by 11 bases, with 27 bases between the two germline ends. This CDR3 is CASSLPLLIRDTSGYTF. CDR3 in DNA: TGTGCCAGCAGTTTACCCCTCCTAATCCGGGACACCTCCGGGTACACCTTC.

The chain uses TRBV28 and TRBJ1-2; D is possibly TRBD1 (6 bases). CDR1 MDHEN and CDR2 SYDVKM come from the germline V gene. With 8 bases removed from V and 6 bases from J, the gap between germline ends came to 16 bases. The CDR3 has 13 residues. The CDR3 spells CASQRTDRNGYTF. The CDR3 coding sequence is TGTGCCAGCCAAAGGACAGACCGAAATGGCTACACCTTC.

The rearrangement joins TRBV9 to TRBJ1-2, with D maybe TRBD1 (6 bases). Germline loops: CDR1 SGDLS, CDR2 YYNGEE. The CDR3 sequence is 15 residues long. V dropped 3 bases and J dropped 0 bases, with 12 bases sitting between them. The CDR3 protein is CASSDGRDTNYGYTF. In DNA form, the CDR3 reads TGTGCCAGCAGCGATGGACGGGACACTAACTATGGCTACACCTTC.

J is TRBJ2-2 and V is TRBV10-3, with D perhaps matching TRBD2 (6 bases). Trimming shortened V by 4 bases and J by 2 bases, and 11 bases separated the two germline ends. The germline CDR1 and CDR2 sequences are ENHRY and SYGVKD. CDR3 length: 15 amino acids. The DNA for the CDR3 is TGTGCCATCAGTGGCACCGGGGGTAACACCGGGGAGCTGTTTTTT. It is translated as CAISGTGGNTGELFF.

DNA for the CDR3: TGTGCCAGCAGCCAACGCCCGGTCGGGGAGCTGTTTTTT. Residues: CASSQRPVGELFF. The chain uses TRBV14 and TRBJ2-2; no definite D call. Trimming removed 2 bases at V and 7 bases at J, with 8 bases between. This CDR3 is built from 13 residues. Germline assignment: CDR1 SGHDN and CDR2 FVKESK.